Given below is one TCR beta chain in context. The data were obtained in a study of shared T cell receptors in the human thymus. Libraries were prepared by immunoSEQ multiplex PCR; TCRdb keeps only in-frame clonotypes and omits some of them. The sample includes hundreds of thousands of clones, roughly 90% of them seen just once. The V gene end was trimmed by 1 base and the J gene end by 3 bases; junction bases not matched to a gene: 6. CDR1 is LGHNA and CDR2 is YSLEER in the germline V gene. The CDR3 is 16 amino acids. The same specimen was also included in a second study, on human thymus T cells. That paper adds: Donation came from healthy Finnish infants having corrective surgery for congenital heart defects. During corrective heart surgery, resections were taken, and the thymus tissue came from them. Thymic and blood repertoires seemed to show skewed V and J gene use. Related work showed strongly overlapping thymic repertoires across unrelated individuals.

The chain has TRBV4-3 and TRBJ2-1; the match to TRBD2 covers 7 bases. Material: thymocytes. The TCR was taken from a boy under two years old with a congenital heart defect. CDR3 protein: CASSQGWSSGYNEQFF. CDR3 nucleotides: TGCGCCAGCAGCCAAGGGTGGTCTAGCGGCTACAATGAGCAGTTCTTC.